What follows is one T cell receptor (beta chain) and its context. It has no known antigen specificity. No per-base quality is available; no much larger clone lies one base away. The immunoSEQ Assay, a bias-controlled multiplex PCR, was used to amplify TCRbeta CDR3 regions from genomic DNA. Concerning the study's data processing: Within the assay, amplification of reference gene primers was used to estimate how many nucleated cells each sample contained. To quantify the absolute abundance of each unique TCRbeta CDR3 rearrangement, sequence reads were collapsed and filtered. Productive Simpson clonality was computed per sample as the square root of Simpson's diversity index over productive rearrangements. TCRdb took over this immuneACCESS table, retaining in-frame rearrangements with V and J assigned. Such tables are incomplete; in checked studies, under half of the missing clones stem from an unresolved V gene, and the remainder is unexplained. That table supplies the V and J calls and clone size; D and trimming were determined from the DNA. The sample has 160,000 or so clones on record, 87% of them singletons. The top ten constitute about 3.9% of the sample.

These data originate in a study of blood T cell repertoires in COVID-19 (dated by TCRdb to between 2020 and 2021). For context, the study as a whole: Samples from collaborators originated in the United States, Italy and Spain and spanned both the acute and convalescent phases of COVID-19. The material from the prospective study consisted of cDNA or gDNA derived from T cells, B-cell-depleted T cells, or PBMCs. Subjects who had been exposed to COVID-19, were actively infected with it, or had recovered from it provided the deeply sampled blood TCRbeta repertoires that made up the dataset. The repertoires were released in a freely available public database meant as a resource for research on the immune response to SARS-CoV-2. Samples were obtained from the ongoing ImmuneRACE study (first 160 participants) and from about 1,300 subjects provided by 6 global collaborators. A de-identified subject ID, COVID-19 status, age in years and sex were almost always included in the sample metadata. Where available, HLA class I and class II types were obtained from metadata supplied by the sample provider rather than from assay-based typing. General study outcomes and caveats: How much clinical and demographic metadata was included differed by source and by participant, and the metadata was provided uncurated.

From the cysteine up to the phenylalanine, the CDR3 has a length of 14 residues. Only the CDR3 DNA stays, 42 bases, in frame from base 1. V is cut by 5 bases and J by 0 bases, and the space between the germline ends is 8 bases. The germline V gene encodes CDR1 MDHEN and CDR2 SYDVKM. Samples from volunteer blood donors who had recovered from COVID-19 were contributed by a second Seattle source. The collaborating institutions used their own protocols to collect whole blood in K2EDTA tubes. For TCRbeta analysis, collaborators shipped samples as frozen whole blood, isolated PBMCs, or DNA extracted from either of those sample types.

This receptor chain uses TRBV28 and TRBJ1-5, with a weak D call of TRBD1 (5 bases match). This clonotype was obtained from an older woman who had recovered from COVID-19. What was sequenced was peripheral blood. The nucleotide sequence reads TGTGCCAGCAGTATCCAGGGTAGCAATCAGCCCCAGCATTTT. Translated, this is CASSIQGSNQPQHF.